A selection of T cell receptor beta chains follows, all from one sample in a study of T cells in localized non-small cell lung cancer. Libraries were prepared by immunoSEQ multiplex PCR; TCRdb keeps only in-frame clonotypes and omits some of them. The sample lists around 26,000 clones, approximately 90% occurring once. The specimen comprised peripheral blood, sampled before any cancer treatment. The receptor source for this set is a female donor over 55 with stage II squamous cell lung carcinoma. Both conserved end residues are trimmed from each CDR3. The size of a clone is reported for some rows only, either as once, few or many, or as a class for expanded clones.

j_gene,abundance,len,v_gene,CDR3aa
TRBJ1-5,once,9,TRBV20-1,SATLGGLQH
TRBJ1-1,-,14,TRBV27,ASSFSSVLKSTEAF
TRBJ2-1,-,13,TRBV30,AWRALAGGNNEQF
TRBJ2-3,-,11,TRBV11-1,ASSSTSTDTQY
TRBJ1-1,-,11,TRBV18,ASSPLGDGEAF
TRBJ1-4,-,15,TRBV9,ASSVDWSGTAGEKLF
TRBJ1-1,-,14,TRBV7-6,ASRLQGQGMYTEAF
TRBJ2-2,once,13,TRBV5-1,ASTSGQPNTGELF
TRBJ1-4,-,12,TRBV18,ASSPYATNEKLF
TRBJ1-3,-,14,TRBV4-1,ASSQARADSGNTIY
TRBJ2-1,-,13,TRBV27,ASSLIGNWDNEQF
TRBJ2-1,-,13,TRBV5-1,ASSLEGTGRYEQF
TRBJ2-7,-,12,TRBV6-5,ASSYSQGLYEQY
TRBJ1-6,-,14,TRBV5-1,ASSLVGSSYNSPLH
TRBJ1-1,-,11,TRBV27,ASSSGEGTEAF
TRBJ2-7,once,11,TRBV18,ASSPPGAPEQY
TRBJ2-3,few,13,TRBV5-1,ASSLGQGKADTQY
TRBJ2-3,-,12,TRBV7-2,ASSRPLAPDTQY
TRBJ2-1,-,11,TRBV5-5,ASSFGNYNEQF
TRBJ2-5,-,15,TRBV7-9,ASSLALGLRGEETQY
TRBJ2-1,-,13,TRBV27,ASSSPLSSYNEQF
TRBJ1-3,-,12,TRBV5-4,ASSPTGVGNTIY
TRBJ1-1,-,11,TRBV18,ASSRTAGTEAF
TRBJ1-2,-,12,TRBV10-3,AISEGTRIYGYT
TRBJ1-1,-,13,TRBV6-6,ASTPLGRGNTEAF
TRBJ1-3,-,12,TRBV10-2,ASSPSVSGNTIY
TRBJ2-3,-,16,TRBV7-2,ASSRQPGLAASTDTQY
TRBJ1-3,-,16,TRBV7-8,ASTWWGRLALSGNTIY
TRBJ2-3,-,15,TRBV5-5,ASSLAGTSGSSDTQY
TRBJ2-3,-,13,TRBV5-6,ASSQGQGWTDTQY
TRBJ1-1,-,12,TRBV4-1,ASSPDTMNTEAF
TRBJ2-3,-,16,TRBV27,ASSFSGAFRPARDTQY
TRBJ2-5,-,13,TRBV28,ASSLYRNSQETQY
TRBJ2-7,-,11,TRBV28,ASSLQGVREQY
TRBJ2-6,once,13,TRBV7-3,ASSFPLSGANVLT
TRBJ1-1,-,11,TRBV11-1,ASSSDRVTEAF
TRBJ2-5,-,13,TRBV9,ASSVQGGDQETQY
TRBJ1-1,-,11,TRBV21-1,ASSVLGFGEAF
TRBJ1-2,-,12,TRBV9,ASSVDLQRGGYT
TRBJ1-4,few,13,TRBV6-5,ASRPRDTTNEKLF
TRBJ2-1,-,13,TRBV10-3,AISDGTVVSNEQF
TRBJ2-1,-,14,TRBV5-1,ASSPGGGSGHNEQF
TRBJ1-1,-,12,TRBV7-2,ASSRELAKGEAF
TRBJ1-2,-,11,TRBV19,ASSFRVSRGYT
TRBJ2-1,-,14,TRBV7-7,ASSLASGGGYNEQF
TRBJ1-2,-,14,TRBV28,ASSYPEWTENYGYT
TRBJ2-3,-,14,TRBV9,ASSVGFGRGPDTQY
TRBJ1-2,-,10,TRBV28,ASSFQVDGYT
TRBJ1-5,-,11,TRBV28,ASKDSTGDPQH
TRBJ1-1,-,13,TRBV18,ASSPAARQNTEAF
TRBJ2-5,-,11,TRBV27,ASRKRTQETQY
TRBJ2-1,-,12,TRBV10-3,AISVGLDNNEQF
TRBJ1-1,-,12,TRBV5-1,ASSLNGGDTEAF
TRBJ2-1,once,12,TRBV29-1,SGIIGQGMNEQF
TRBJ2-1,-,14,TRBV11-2,ASTSLGTSGGNEQF